The entry below describes one T cell receptor beta chain. The antigen is unknown. Preparation of the TCRbeta library used unique molecular identifiers. MiXCR was run by TCRdb on the PCR reads, yielding one entry per CDR3 protein. The sample shows about 440,000 distinct CDR3 sequences, 43% of them seen only once. Germline V gene lookup returns CDR1 SSHAT and CDR2 FNYEAQ (reference sequence). The trim removed 1 base at V and 4 bases at J, leaving 6 bases unmatched. This CDR3 has 16 amino acids. This record comes from a study of T-cell reconstitution after alpha-beta-depleted transplantation in children. Study conclusions and caveats: Reportedly, roughly two months post-transplant, alpha-beta T cells arose from several hundred expanded graft clones. A year had passed since transplant, and T-cell counts and diversity by then came mostly from newly produced T cells. Surviving recipient T cells and thymic progenitors accounted for the high day-60 TCRbeta diversity observed in some patients.

The sample in question was PBMCs, obtained before TCRalphabeta/CD19-depleted stem cell transplant. The chain links TRBV7-7 to TRBJ2-1; 8 bases are shared with TRBD2. This TCR derives from a girl aged 2 to 10 with aplastic anemia, due to receive a stem cell transplant. DNA of the CDR3: TGTGCCAGCAGCTTAGGGGCTAGCGGGCCGTACAATGAGCAGTTCTTC. The encoded protein is CASSLGASGPYNEQFF.